A selection of T cell receptor beta chains follows, all from one sample in a study of Ad26.COV2.S vaccination and SARS-CoV-2 variants. Measured with immunoSEQ multiplex PCR; TCRdb has only the in-frame clones, and not every one. Here the sample spans 300,000 to 350,000 clones, 70% to 90% being singletons. The specimen was peripheral blood, collected in a trial of Ad26.COV2.S vaccine versus placebo. The origin of the receptors is a person between 18 and 65 years old who received the Ad26.COV2.S COVID-19 vaccine or a placebo. Each CDR3 is given with its conserved first and last residue. Fields, in order: J gene, V gene, CDR3 protein.

j_gene: TRBJ1-6; v_gene: TRBV19; CDR3aa: CASSIMREGALHF
j_gene: TRBJ1-1; v_gene: TRBV11-2; CDR3aa: CASSHQLGAEAFF
j_gene: TRBJ2-7; v_gene: TRBV19; CDR3aa: CASSPVQGAPRYEQYF
j_gene: TRBJ1-2; v_gene: TRBV29-1; CDR3aa: CSVEGQNYGYTF
j_gene: TRBJ2-3; v_gene: TRBV4-1; CDR3aa: CASSQRTSPWKGDTQYF
j_gene: TRBJ2-7; v_gene: TRBV7-8; CDR3aa: CASSPGGGKSSYEQYF
j_gene: TRBJ2-5; v_gene: TRBV10-2; CDR3aa: CASSDLAGGPETQYF
j_gene: TRBJ1-2; v_gene: TRBV3-1/TRBV3-2; CDR3aa: CASSQRLEVYGYTF
j_gene: TRBJ1-2; v_gene: TRBV7-2; CDR3aa: CASSIYTGFGYGYTF
j_gene: TRBJ2-7; v_gene: TRBV6-6; CDR3aa: CASRYYRGQEYEQYF
j_gene: TRBJ1-2; v_gene: TRBV7-2; CDR3aa: CASSPVGQLYGYTF
j_gene: TRBJ2-4; v_gene: TRBV11-2; CDR3aa: CASSPGTANIQYF
j_gene: TRBJ1-2; v_gene: TRBV5-1; CDR3aa: CASSFGGNYGYTF
j_gene: TRBJ1-2; v_gene: TRBV18; CDR3aa: CASSPEVLTSLNPRLNYGYTF
j_gene: TRBJ1-2; v_gene: TRBV6-1; CDR3aa: CASSENGGAGGGYTF
j_gene: TRBJ1-2; v_gene: TRBV4-3; CDR3aa: CASRSGERISGYTF
j_gene: TRBJ2-6; v_gene: TRBV10-3; CDR3aa: CAISGGSGANVLTF
j_gene: TRBJ2-5; v_gene: TRBV2; CDR3aa: CASADRDQETQYF
j_gene: TRBJ1-1; v_gene: TRBV27; CDR3aa: CASSRDGYTEAFF
j_gene: TRBJ2-3; v_gene: TRBV3-1/TRBV3-2; CDR3aa: CASSQEVWRGPSTDTQYF
j_gene: TRBJ2-7; v_gene: TRBV3-1/TRBV3-2; CDR3aa: CASSQPPQYEQYF
j_gene: TRBJ2-2; v_gene: TRBV5-4; CDR3aa: CASSPSGTVNTGELFF
j_gene: TRBJ1-2; v_gene: TRBV3-1/TRBV3-2; CDR3aa: CASSHPRNGYTF
j_gene: TRBJ2-7; v_gene: TRBV7-6; CDR3aa: CASSLGPGHEQYF
j_gene: TRBJ2-7; v_gene: TRBV7-9; CDR3aa: CASSSTGVSSYEQYF
j_gene: TRBJ2-3; v_gene: TRBV7-2; CDR3aa: CASSLGGFTDTQYF
j_gene: TRBJ1-2; v_gene: TRBV11-3; CDR3aa: CASSSPLPYRVNYGYTF